What follows describes a single T cell receptor (beta chain). Antigen unknown. This sample stems from a study of T-cell reconstitution after alpha-beta-depleted transplantation in children. Study findings and constraints: A year had passed since transplant, and T-cell counts and diversity by then came mostly from newly produced T cells.

This sample's TCRbeta library carried unique molecular identifier barcodes. TCRdb processed the PCR reads anew with MiXCR; each CDR3 protein has one entry. The repertoire has fewer than 500,000 distinct CDR3 sequences, approximately 41% of them found once; the top ten carry 27%. Looked up from germline, CDR1 is LGHNT and CDR2 is FRNRAP. The CDR3 runs to 16 residues. Trimming took 6 bases from V and 0 from J, leaving 15 bases between them. The source of this sequence is a girl aged 2-10 years with aplastic anemia, due to receive a stem cell transplant. This specimen consisted of PBMCs, obtained before TCRalphabeta/CD19-depleted stem cell transplant. The chain employs TRBV12-5 and TRBJ1-5; D is unclear. Here the CDR3 reads CASGKLNLYSNQPQHF. Written as DNA, the CDR3 is TGTGCTAGTGGCAAGCTAAACCTGTATAGCAATCAGCCCCAGCATTTT.